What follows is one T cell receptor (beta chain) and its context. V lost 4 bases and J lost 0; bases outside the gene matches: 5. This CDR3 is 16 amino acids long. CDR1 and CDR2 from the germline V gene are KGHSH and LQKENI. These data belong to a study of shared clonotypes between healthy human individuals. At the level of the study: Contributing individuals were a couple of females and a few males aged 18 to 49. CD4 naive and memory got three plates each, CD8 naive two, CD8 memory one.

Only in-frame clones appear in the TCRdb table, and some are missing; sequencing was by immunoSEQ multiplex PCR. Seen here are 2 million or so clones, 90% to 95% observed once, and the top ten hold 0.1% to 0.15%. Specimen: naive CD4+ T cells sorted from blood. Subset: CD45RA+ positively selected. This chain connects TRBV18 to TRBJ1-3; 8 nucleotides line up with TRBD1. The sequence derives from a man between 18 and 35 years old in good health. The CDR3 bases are TGTGCCAGCTCACGACCGGGACAGGACTCTGGAAACACCATATATTTT. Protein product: CASSRPGQDSGNTIYF.